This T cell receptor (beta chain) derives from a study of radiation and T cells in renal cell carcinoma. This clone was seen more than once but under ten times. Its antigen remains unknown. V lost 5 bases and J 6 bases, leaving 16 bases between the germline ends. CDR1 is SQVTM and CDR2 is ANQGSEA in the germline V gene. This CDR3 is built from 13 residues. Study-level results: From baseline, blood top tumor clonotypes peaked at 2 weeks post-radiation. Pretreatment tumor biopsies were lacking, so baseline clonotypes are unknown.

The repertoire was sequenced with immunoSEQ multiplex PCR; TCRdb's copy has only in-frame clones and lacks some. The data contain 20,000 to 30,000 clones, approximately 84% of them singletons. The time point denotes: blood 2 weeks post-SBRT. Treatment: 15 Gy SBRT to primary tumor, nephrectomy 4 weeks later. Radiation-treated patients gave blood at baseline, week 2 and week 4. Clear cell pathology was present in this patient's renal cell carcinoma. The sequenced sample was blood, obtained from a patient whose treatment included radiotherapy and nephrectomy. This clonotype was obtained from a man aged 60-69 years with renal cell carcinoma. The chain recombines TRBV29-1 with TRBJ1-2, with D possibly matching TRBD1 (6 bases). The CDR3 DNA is TGCAGCGTTCAAAACAGGGCAGGAGATGGCTACACCTTC. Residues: CSVQNRAGDGYTF.